The 28 T cell receptor beta chains reported below all come from one sample, sequenced in a study of breast tumors, draining lymph nodes, adjacent tissues. TCRdb independently ran MiXCR on the multiplex PCR reads; one entry per CDR3 protein. Among fewer than 200,000 distinct CDR3 sequences listed, 30% to 35% were seen once. Samples came from axillary lymph nodes draining the breast cancer. The sample was axillary lymph node tissue. The receptors derive from a female donor with breast cancer. Some clones in this sample may be carry-over from other donors' samples.

On this clonotype itself: Since a much larger clone is just one base distant, this may be a read error. The rearrangement joins TRBV6-5 to TRBJ1-2; D unclear. Germline V gene lookup returns CDR1 MNHEY and CDR2 SVGAGI. V gave up 4 bases and J gave up 5 bases, with 14 bases separating them. This CDR3 is built from 14 residues. The CDR3 loop is CASSSGGFSYGYTF. CDR3 sequence (DNA): TGTGCCAGCAGTTCGGGCGGATTTTCTTATGGCTACACCTTC.

In this sample, this clonotype turned up once. This may be a read error, as it is one base from a much larger clone. The chain carries TRBV11-2 and TRBJ2-1; TRBD1 aligns across 8 bases. This CDR3 is built from 16 residues. CDR1 is SGHAT and CDR2 is FQNNGV in the germline V gene. CDR3: CASSLDGTGYYNGQFF. CDR3 coding DNA: TGTGCCAGCAGCTTAGATGGGACAGGATACTACAATGGGCAGTTCTTC.

This clonotype has a count of ten or more. The V gene is TRBV7-7, the J gene TRBJ2-2; D may match TRBD1 or TRBD2 (5 bases each). The V gene's germline CDR1 is SSHAT and CDR2 FNYEAQ (reference sequence). There are 14 residues in the CDR3. CDR3 in amino acids: CASAARGNTGELFF. DNA for the CDR3: TGTGCTAGCGCGGCGAGGGGAAACACCGGGGAGCTGTTTTTT. Drawing the rest from reference TRBV7-7 and TRBJ2-2, the complete variable domain is GAGVSQSPRYKVTKRGQDVTLRCDPISSHATLYWYQQALGQGPEFLTYFNYEAQPDKSGLPSDRFSAERPEGSISTLTIQRTEQRDSAMYRCASAARGNTGELFFGEGSRLTVL.

In its sample, this clonotype was seen a few times. The chain is built from TRBV18 and TRBJ1-2; 9 bases align to TRBD1. V was clipped by 2 bases and J by 6 bases; unmatched bases: 7. Germline V gene lookup returns CDR1 KGHSH and CDR2 LQKENI. The CDR3 totals 15 residues. The CDR3, as DNA: TGTGCCAGCTCACCAGGGGACAGGGTGGACCATGGCTACACCTTC. Protein sequence: CASSPGDRVDHGYTF.

This clonotype was observed a handful of times. A much more abundant neighbour one base away suggests this may be a read error. CDR3 sequence: CASSHSLGSPLHF. The CDR3 nucleotides are TGTGCCAGCAGTCACTCGCTTGGTTCACCCCTCCACTTT. The rearrangement uses TRBV6-5 and TRBJ1-6; D is undetermined. CDR1 and CDR2 (germline): MNHEY, SVGAGI. The CDR3 is made up of 13 amino acids.

The table lists this clonotype with many counts. V is TRBV16 and J is TRBJ1-5; D is perhaps TRBD1 (6 bases). Looked up from germline, CDR1 is KGHSY and CDR2 is FQNENV. This CDR3 comprises 14 residues. V lost 4 bases and J lost 4, with 11 bases in between. The CDR3 coding sequence is TGTGCCAGCAGCCGTGCCCAGGGGAATCAGCCCCAGCATTTT. It is translated as CASSRAQGNQPQHF.

This clonotype occurred a few times. Its ends do not fully match the called genes, so a read error is possible. The chain combines TRBV9 with TRBJ2-7; D is perhaps TRBD1 or TRBD2 (5 bases each). The germline V gene has CDR1 SGDLS and CDR2 YYNGEE. This CDR3 is 16 amino acids long. CDR3 nucleotides: TGTGCCAGCAGCGAAGACTCTCAGGGAGCTATTTACGCGCAGTACTTC. Its protein product is CASSEDSQGAIYAQYF. Supplemented by reference TRBV9 and TRBJ2-7, the full variable domain reads DSGVTQTPKHLITATGQRVTLRCSPRSGDLSVYWYQQSLDQGLQFLIQYYNGEERAKGNILERFSAQQFPDLHSELNLSSLELGDSALYFCASSEDSQGAIYAQYFGPGTRLTVT.

The table lists this clonotype with many counts. The J gene is TRBJ2-1, the V gene TRBV20-1; TRBD2 agrees at 10 bases. This CDR3 spans 18 amino acids. Germline V lookup: CDR1 DFQATT, CDR2 SNEGSKA (reference sequence). V shed 5 bases, J shed 0 bases, and the junction held 13 bases outside the gene matches. The CDR3 protein is CSAPGGLAGASSYNEQFF. As DNA, the CDR3 is TGCAGTGCTCCCGGTGGGCTAGCGGGAGCCAGCTCCTACAATGAGCAGTTCTTC.

As for this clonotype: A junction boundary mismatches the germline segment, possibly from a read error. The chain recombines TRBV28 with TRBJ2-7; 7 positions match TRBD1. The germline gives CDR1 MDHEN, CDR2 SYDVKM. CDR3 length equals 15 residues. The CDR3 region has the DNA TGTGCCAGCAGTTTCCCACCCGACAGGGCCTACGAGCAGCACTTC. Its protein is CASSFPPDRAYEQHF.

The table lists this clonotype with many counts. This chain uses TRBV4-2 with TRBJ2-1; tentatively, D is TRBD1 (7 bases). Per the germline V gene, CDR1 is LGHNA and CDR2 is YNFKEQ. The ends were cut back, 4 bases at V and 7 bases at J, with 17 bases in the middle. The CDR3 covers 15 residues. For the CDR3, the DNA is TGTGCCAGCAGCCCAAGGGGGCGGGGTGTTAATGAGCAGTTCTTC. Translating gives CASSPRGRGVNEQFF.

This clonotype has a count of ten or more. V gene TRBV2 combines with J gene TRBJ2-1; possibly TRBD1 or TRBD2 for D (5 bases each). The germline gives CDR1 SNHLY, CDR2 FYNNEI. This CDR3 has 15 amino acids. The V end lost 0 bases, the J end lost 4 bases, and 10 bases lay between the germline ends. The CDR3 DNA follows: TGTGCCAGCAGTGAAGCTGGGACCATATACAATGAGCAGTTCTTC. Protein: CASSEAGTIYNEQFF.

This sequence joins TRBV18 and TRBJ1-5, with D tentatively TRBD1 (6 bases). The V end was cut by 3 bases, the J end by 0 bases, with 9 bases between. This CDR3 has 15 amino acids. The V gene's germline CDR1 is KGHSH and CDR2 LQKENI. CDR3 sequence reads: CASSPRGISNQPQHF. The CDR3 coding sequence is TGTGCCAGCTCACCCAGGGGTATTAGCAATCAGCCCCAGCATTTT.

This clonotype was counted at least ten times. The chain is built from TRBV10-3 and TRBJ2-1, with 7 bases lining up with TRBD1. Germline CDR1 and CDR2: ENHRY and SYGVKD. With V trimmed by 0 bases and J by 15 bases, 11 bases remained unmatched. The CDR3 runs to 14 residues. The CDR3 here is CAISESLQGPEWFF. In nucleotides, the CDR3 is TGTGCCATCAGTGAGTCCCTACAGGGGCCGGAATGGTTCTTC.

For the CDR3, the DNA is TGTGCCAGCATCATGTCGGCGGCGAACACTGAAGCTTTCTTT. Translating it yields CASIMSAANTEAFF. The J gene is TRBJ1-1, the V gene TRBV7-9; D is unclear. The CDR3 has 14 amino acids. CDR1 and CDR2 from the germline V gene are SEHNR and FQNEAQ (reference sequence). Trimming pared 7 bases from V and 1 base from J, leaving 13 bases between.

The table lists this clonotype with a few counts. This rearrangement joins TRBV27 to TRBJ2-5, with TRBD2 matching over 12 bases. The length of the CDR3 is 16 residues. Germline V gene data show CDR1 as MNHEY and CDR2 as SMNVEV (reference sequence). The V segment lost 2 bases and the J segment 7 bases; nucleotides outside the gene matches: 8. DNA of the CDR3: TGTGCCAGCAGTTTAACACTAGCGGGGGGTGGGGGGACCCAGTACTTC. Translating it yields CASSLTLAGGGGTQYF.

This chain links TRBV28 with TRBJ1-4; a weak D match, TRBD1 (6 bases). The CDR3 runs to 15 residues. The germline CDR1 and CDR2 sequences are MDHEN and SYDVKM. The V end was cut by 3 bases, the J end by 7 bases, with 15 bases between. The CDR3 loop is CASSFTGLTGEKLFF. The CDR3 DNA reads TGTGCCAGCAGTTTTACAGGGCTTACGGGTGAAAAACTGTTTTTT. Full variable domain (rest looked up from reference TRBV28 and TRBJ1-4): DVKVTQSSRYLVKRTGEKVFLECVQDMDHENMFWYRQDPGLGLRLIYFSYDVKMKEKGDIPEGYSVSREKKERFSLILESASTNQTSMYLCASSFTGLTGEKLFFGSGTQLSVL.

The sample holds many counts of this clonotype. The V gene is TRBV5-8, the J gene TRBJ2-1; D is ambiguous. Trimming shortened V by 2 bases and J by 3 bases, and 9 bases separated the two germline ends. CDR1 is SGHTS and CDR2 is YDEGEE in the germline V gene. The CDR3 extends over 14 amino acids. CDR3 nucleotide sequence: TGTGCCAGCAGCTTTTGGGTAGTCTACAATGAGCAGTTCTTC. Translated, it gives CASSFWVVYNEQFF.

This clonotype has at least ten counts. For the CDR3, the DNA is TGTGCCAGCAGCTTAGATCCTCACCAAGAGACCCAGTACTTC. This gives the protein CASSLDPHQETQYF. The chain carries TRBV7-9 and TRBJ2-5; no clear D gene. V was cut by 1 base and J by 0 bases, with 6 bases left in between. Germline V gene data show CDR1 as SEHNR and CDR2 as FQNEAQ (reference sequence). The CDR3 spans 14 residues.

This clonotype came up many times. The gene calls are TRBV19 and TRBJ1-2, with 7 bases fitting TRBD1. Trimming cost V 5 bases and J 6 bases; bases outside gene matches: 12. The V gene's germline CDR1 is LNHDA and CDR2 SQIVND (reference sequence). The length of the CDR3 is 15 residues. The CDR3 DNA follows: TGTGCCAGTAGTGGTGGGTTGGACAGGACCCATGGCTACACCTTC. Translated: CASSGGLDRTHGYTF.

This clonotype was seen many times. The chain carries TRBV19 and TRBJ2-5, with 10 bases matching TRBD1. CDR3 length: 21 residues. V trimming: 6 bases; J trimming: 3 bases; junction bases outside the gene matches: 25. CDR1 and CDR2 from the germline V gene are LNHDA and SQIVND (reference sequence). The CDR3 reads CASSPIKRVQNRDRGKETQYF. The CDR3 bases are TGTGCCAGTAGCCCAATAAAAAGAGTTCAAAACCGGGACAGGGGTAAAGAGACCCAGTACTTC.

The V call is TRBV7-9, the J call TRBJ1-6; a possible D gene is TRBD1 (5 bases). The V end was cut by 5 bases, the J end by 7 bases, with 9 bases between. CDR3 size: 13 residues. Germline CDR1 and CDR2: SEHNR and FQNEAQ (reference sequence). The DNA for the CDR3 is TGTGCCAGCAGCCTCAACAGGAATTCACCCCTCCACTTT. This codes for CASSLNRNSPLHF.

The rearrangement joins TRBV19 to TRBJ1-3, with D unresolved. Germline loops: CDR1 LNHDA, CDR2 SQIVND (reference sequence). The CDR3 extends over 9 amino acids. Deletions cut 5 bases from V and 8 bases from J, with 1 base between. This chain's CDR3 is CASSDTIYF. Here the CDR3 DNA reads TGTGCCAGTAGTGACACCATATATTTT. The full variable domain, with the rest looked up from reference TRBV19 and TRBJ1-3, is DGGITQSPKYLFRKEGQNVTLSCEQNLNHDAMYWYRQDPGQGLRLIYYSQIVNDFQKGDIAEGYSVSREKKESFPLTVTSAQKNPTAFYLCASSDTIYFGEGSWLTVV.

This clonotype has ten or more counts. The rearrangement joins TRBV20-1 to TRBJ1-6; D unclear. This CDR3 contains 13 residues. The V end lost 3 bases, the J end lost 4 bases, and 7 bases lay between the germline ends. Germline lookup yields CDR1 DFQATT and CDR2 SNEGSKA (reference sequence). This CDR3 is CSASAGYNSPLHF. The CDR3, as DNA: TGCAGTGCTAGTGCGGGGTATAATTCACCCCTCCACTTT.

In regard to this clonotype: Possible read error: a much larger clone is one base away. The CDR3 spells CASSIISGGNQPQHF. DNA for the CDR3: TGTGCCAGTAGTATAATATCAGGGGGCAATCAGCCCCAGCATTTT. The rearrangement joins TRBV19 to TRBJ1-5; possible D gene TRBD1, 6 bases. This CDR3 has 15 residues. Trimming took 2 bases from V and 2 from J, leaving 10 bases between them. Germline V CDR1 and CDR2: LNHDA, SQIVND (reference sequence).

There are many counts of this clonotype. J is TRBJ2-6 and V is TRBV12-3 or TRBV12-4; D gene unclear. The CDR3 is 15 amino acids. Trimming pared 1 base from V and 2 bases from J, leaving 6 bases between. CDR3 region: CASSLGVAGANVLTF. CDR3 sequence (DNA): TGTGCCAGCAGTTTAGGTGTTGCTGGGGCCAACGTCCTGACTTTC.

This clonotype occurred many times. The rearrangement links TRBV5-6 to TRBJ1-5; tentatively, D is TRBD1 (5 bases). V lost 0 bases and J 2 bases, leaving 15 bases between the germline ends. CDR1 and CDR2 from the germline V gene are SGHDT and YYEEEE. This CDR3 contains 17 residues. The CDR3 is CASSLAGGVGGNQPQHF. In DNA form, the CDR3 reads TGTGCCAGCAGCTTGGCGGGCGGGGTAGGGGGCAATCAGCCCCAGCATTTT.

This clonotype was seen at least ten times. This chain joins TRBV12-3 or TRBV12-4 and TRBJ2-1; D is ambiguous. The V end lost 0 bases, the J end lost 4 bases, and 13 bases lay between the germline ends. The CDR3 length is 16 residues. CDR3 coding DNA: TGTGCCAGCAGTTTAGCGCCACTAATTCCTTACAATGAGCAGTTCTTC. Translating gives CASSLAPLIPYNEQFF.

In the case of this clonotype: This sequence may be a read error, since a much larger clone differs from it by one base. V is TRBV18 and J is TRBJ1-5, with D tentatively TRBD1 (5 bases). Germline values: CDR1 KGHSH, CDR2 LQKENI. This CDR3 spans 17 amino acids. The CDR3 nucleotides are TGTACCAGCTCACCGGCAGGGATTACGGGAAGCAATCAGCCCCAGCATTTT. It codes for CTSSPAGITGSNQPQHF.